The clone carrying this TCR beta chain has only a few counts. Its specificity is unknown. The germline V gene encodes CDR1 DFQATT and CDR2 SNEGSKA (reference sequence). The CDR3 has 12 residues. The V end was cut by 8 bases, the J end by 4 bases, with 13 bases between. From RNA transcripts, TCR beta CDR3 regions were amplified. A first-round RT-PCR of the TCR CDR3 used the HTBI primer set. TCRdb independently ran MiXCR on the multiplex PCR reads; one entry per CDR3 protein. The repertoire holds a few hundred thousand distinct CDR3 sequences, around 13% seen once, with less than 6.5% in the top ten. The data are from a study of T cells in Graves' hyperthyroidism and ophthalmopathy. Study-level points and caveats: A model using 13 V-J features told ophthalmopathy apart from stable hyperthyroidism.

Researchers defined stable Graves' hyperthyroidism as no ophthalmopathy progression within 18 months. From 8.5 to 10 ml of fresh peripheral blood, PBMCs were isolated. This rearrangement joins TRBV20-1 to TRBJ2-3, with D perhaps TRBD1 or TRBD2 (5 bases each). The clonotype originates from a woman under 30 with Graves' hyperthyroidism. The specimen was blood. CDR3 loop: CSQQGEADTQYF. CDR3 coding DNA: TGCAGTCAGCAGGGAGAGGCAGATACGCAGTATTTT.